This T cell receptor beta chain was sequenced during a study of tumor-infiltrating lymphocytes in oesophageal squamous cell carcinoma. Germline CDR1 and CDR2: MNHEY and SMNVEV (reference sequence). Trimming took 8 bases from V and 4 from J, leaving 9 bases between them. The CDR3 loop spans 13 amino acids. TCRdb redid the calling of the PCR reads with MiXCR, one entry per CDR3 protein. The sample has 8,000 to 11,000 distinct CDR3 sequences; 55% to 75% are singletons. The V and J genes are TRBV27 and TRBJ2-6; D unclear. The source material was esophageal tumor tissue. This clonotype was obtained from a female donor with esophageal squamous cell carcinoma. The DNA for the CDR3 is TGTGCCAGCGGCGAGTGGGGGGCCAACGTCCTGACTTTC. Residues: CASGEWGANVLTF.